Following are 2 T cell receptor beta chains from one sample sequenced in a study of blood T cell repertoires in COVID-19. Sequencing used immunoSEQ multiplex PCR; TCRdb keeps in-frame clones, though not all of them. The sample carries some 300,000 clones, roughly 90% recorded once. Sequenced: PBMCs or T cells enriched from blood (not recorded which). The receptor set was obtained from a woman aged 25 to 39 who had been exposed to COVID-19.

Here the CDR3 DNA reads TGTGCCAGCAGCAAAGAGGAGGCTCCCGGGGAGCTGTTTTTT. Its protein product is CASSKEEAPGELFF. The chain has TRBV21-1 and TRBJ2-2; the table calls TRBD2, which could not be checked here. TRBV21-1 is reported as a pseudogene. The CDR3 length is 14 residues.

The chain couples TRBV13 to TRBJ1-2; TRBD1 is a possible D gene (5 bases). V was clipped by 3 bases and J by 4 bases, with 12 bases between them. The CDR3 runs 14 residues. Germline V gives CDR1 PRHDT, CDR2 FYEKMQ (reference sequence). The chain's CDR3 is CASSLPHRLYGYTF. The CDR3 DNA is TGTGCCAGCAGCTTGCCTCACAGGCTCTATGGCTACACCTTC.